This note documents a single T cell receptor (beta chain) sequence. Germline V gene data show CDR1 as SGHDT and CDR2 as YYEEEE. The V segment lost 3 bases and the J segment 6 bases; nucleotides outside the gene matches: 3. The CDR3 length is 13 residues. As handled by the study authors: Estimated nucleated cell counts came from reference gene primer amplification. TCRdb's copy holds only in-frame clones and misses some; the assay was immunoSEQ multiplex PCR. V, J and clone size reflect that table, while D and trimming were determined from the DNA. The sample includes under 85,000 clones, 87% of them seen just once. The sample originates from a study of blood T cell repertoires in COVID-19. About the research overall: Acute-phase and convalescent COVID-19 samples originated in the United States, Italy and Spain. Sources were T cells, B-cell-depleted T cells, or PBMCs; the material itself was cDNA or gDNA.

Sequenced: peripheral blood. This rearrangement joins TRBV5-6 to TRBJ1-5, with TRBD1 matching over 7 bases. The clonotype was recovered from a woman of 80 years or more with active or convalescent COVID-19. CDR3 bases: TGTGCCAGCAGCTCAGGGGGGACTCAGCCCCAGCATTTT. This gives the protein CASSSGGTQPQHF.